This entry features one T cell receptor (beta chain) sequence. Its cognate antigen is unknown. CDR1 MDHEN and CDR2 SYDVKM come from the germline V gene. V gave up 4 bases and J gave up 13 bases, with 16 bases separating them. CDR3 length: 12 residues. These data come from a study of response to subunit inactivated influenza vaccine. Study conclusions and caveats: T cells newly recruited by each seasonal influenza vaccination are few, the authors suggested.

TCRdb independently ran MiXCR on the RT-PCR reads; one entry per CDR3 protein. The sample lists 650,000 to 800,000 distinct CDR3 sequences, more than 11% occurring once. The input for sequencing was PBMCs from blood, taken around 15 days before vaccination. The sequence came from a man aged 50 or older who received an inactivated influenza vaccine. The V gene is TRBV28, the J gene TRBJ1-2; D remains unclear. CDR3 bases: TGTGCCAGCAGTTCAGGACGGCTTTGGTGCACCTTC. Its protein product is CASSSGRLWCTF.